This T cell receptor (beta chain) was observed in a study of cytomegalovirus exposure and HLA in healthy donors. 13 Jbeta primers and 60 Vbeta primers were used for the PCR. TCRdb's table, derived via immunoSEQ multiplex PCR, lists solely in-frame clones and lacks some. The sample carries about 190,000 clones, around 86% recorded once. The table lists this clone with a few counts. The antigen remains undetermined. General study results and limits: TCR beta V- and J-gene trimming, according to a later analysis, was linked to a missense DCLRE1C variant. It was in a later analysis that TCR association rates were seen to vary by HLA locus, highest for DRB1 and lowest for HLA-C. Earlier findings revealed that most TCR beta V segments proved productive either about 87% or about 30% of the time.

The sample comprised PBMCs. The TCR comes from a man in his thirties or forties in good health and CMV-seronegative.

In nucleotides, the CDR3 is TGCGCCAGCAGCCAAGGACAGGGGGTTAATGAAAAACTGTTTTTT. The encoded protein is CASSQGQGVNEKLFF. V gene TRBV4-3 combines with J gene TRBJ1-4, with 9 positions matching TRBD1. Per the germline V gene, CDR1 is LGHNA and CDR2 is YSLEER. With V trimmed by 1 base and J by 4 bases, 1 base remained unmatched. This CDR3 comprises 15 residues.